Listed below are T cell receptor beta chains from one sample, sequenced in a study of Graves' ophthalmopathy and Graves' hyperthyroidism. TCRdb fed the multiplex PCR reads into MiXCR, producing one record per CDR3 protein. The sample holds around 590,000 distinct CDR3 sequences, 35% to 40% seen once. The sequencing sample was made of peripheral blood or thyroid tissue (not recorded which). The receptor source for this set is an adult man with Graves' hyperthyroidism. CDR3s include the opening cysteine and the closing phenylalanine or tryptophan. The D gene is left open where the match is weak. Clone size is shown for a subset of rows, as once, few, many or a class of expanded clone.

cdr3_aa,cdr3_nt,clone_size,d_call,v_call,j_call
CASSLVGGDNQPQHF,TGCGCCAGCAGCTTGGTAGGGGGTGACAATCAGCCCCAGCATTTT,many,NA,TRBV5-1,TRBJ1-5
CASRPRTGGIEKLFF,TGTGCCAGCAGACCGAGGACAGGGGGAATTGAAAAACTGTTTTTT,many,TRBD1,TRBV2,TRBJ1-4
CSAATGNNQPQHF,TGCAGTGCTGCGACAGGAAACAATCAGCCCCAGCATTTT,many,NA,TRBV20-1,TRBJ1-5
CASSSESFGNQPQHF,TGTGCCAGCAGCTCCGAAAGCTTTGGCAATCAGCCCCAGCATTTT,many,NA,TRBV7-8,TRBJ1-5
CASSEQAPQGFSGNTIYF,TGTGCCAGCAGTGAACAGGCCCCACAGGGTTTCTCTGGAAACACCATATATTTT,NA,NA,TRBV6-1,TRBJ1-3
CASSLAGEGTGGNEQYF,TGTGCCAGCAGCCTAGCGGGTGAAGGGACAGGGGGAAACGAGCAGTACTTC,NA,TRBD1,TRBV7-3,TRBJ2-7
CASKGGNSDTQYF,TGCGCCAGCAAGGGTGGGAACTCAGATACGCAGTATTTT,few,NA,TRBV5-1,TRBJ2-3
CASITVGQGLYEQYF,TGTGCCAGCATTACAGTGGGACAGGGTCTCTACGAGCAGTACTTC,NA,TRBD1,TRBV28,TRBJ2-7
CSARGGQGDVLTF,TGCAGTGCTAGAGGCGGACAGGGTGATGTCCTGACTTTC,NA,TRBD1,TRBV20-1,TRBJ2-6
CASSLGDNTKAFF,TGTGCCAGCAGCTTGGGAGACAACACTAAAGCTTTCTTT,NA,NA,TRBV7-9,TRBJ1-1
CASSTGQFSGNTIYF,TGTGCCAGCAGCACCGGACAGTTCTCTGGAAACACCATATATTTT,many,NA,TRBV5-6,TRBJ1-3
CASSATGGMNTEAFF,TGTGCCAGCAGTGCGACAGGGGGGATGAACACTGAAGCTTTCTTT,NA,TRBD1,TRBV10-3,TRBJ1-1
CATTSDRGDYEQYF,TGTGCCACCACCTCGGACAGGGGGGACTACGAGCAGTACTTC,few,TRBD1,TRBV15,TRBJ2-7
CASSPISGGSEKLFF,TGTGCCAGCAGCCCTATCTCGGGGGGAAGCGAAAAACTGTTTTTT,few,NA,TRBV27,TRBJ1-4
CASSHGTYGYTF,TGCGCCAGCAGCCATGGGACCTATGGCTACACCTTC,many,NA,TRBV4-1,TRBJ1-2
CASSLYPEGRLGRAFF,TGTGCCAGCAGTTTATACCCTGAGGGCAGGTTGGGCCGAGCTTTCTTT,NA,NA,TRBV28,TRBJ1-1
CASDLRGGGEEKLFF,TGTGCCAGCGACCTCCGGGGCGGTGGAGAAGAAAAACTGTTTTTT,NA,NA,TRBV6-1,TRBJ1-4
CASSDTGGNEKLFF,TGTGCCAGTAGTGATACCGGGGGGAATGAAAAACTGTTTTTT,many,NA,TRBV19,TRBJ1-4
CSARVKAGNTIYF,TGCAGTGCTAGGGTGAAGGCTGGAAACACCATATATTTT,many,NA,TRBV20-1,TRBJ1-3
CASRAGQGFGAFF,TGTGCCAGCAGGGCGGGACAGGGGTTTGGGGCTTTCTTT,NA,TRBD1,TRBV2,TRBJ1-1
CASSLLSGEKYGYTF,TGCGCCAGCAGCTTGTTATCCGGGGAGAAGTATGGCTACACCTTC,NA,NA,TRBV5-1,TRBJ1-2
CSVDPAAADEQYF,TGCAGCGTTGACCCGGCGGCGGCGGATGAGCAGTACTTC,NA,NA,TRBV29-1,TRBJ2-7
CASSLRRPGLAINTGELFF,TGTGCCAGCAGCTTACGAAGGCCGGGACTAGCGATAAACACCGGGGAGCTGTTTTTT,many,TRBD2,TRBV7-2,TRBJ2-2
CASSPLFGGRTAEAFF,TGCGCCAGCAGCCCCTTGTTCGGGGGGCGGACAGCTGAAGCTTTCTTT,many,NA,TRBV5-1,TRBJ1-1
CAIGTGQLYGYTF,TGTGCCATCGGGACAGGCCAACTCTATGGCTACACCTTC,NA,TRBD1,TRBV10-3,TRBJ1-2
CASSADRGLSYGYTF,TGTGCCAGCAGCGCGGACAGGGGGCTTAGCTATGGCTACACCTTC,many,TRBD1,TRBV5-4,TRBJ1-2
CASSQRANYGYTF,TGTGCCAGCAGCCAACGGGCTAACTATGGCTACACCTTC,few,NA,TRBV3-1,TRBJ1-2
CASSTSGTEYNEQFF,TGTGCCAGCAGCACATCCGGGACAGAGTACAATGAGCAGTTTTTT,NA,TRBD1,TRBV9,TRBJ2-2
CASSRDGGLTNEQFF,TGTGCCAGCAGCCGGGACGGGGGGCTCACCAATGAGCAGTTCTTC,NA,NA,TRBV2,TRBJ2-1
CASTSGRSGTGNSPLHF,TGTGCCAGCACTTCAGGGAGGTCTGGGACAGGGAATTCACCCCTCCACTTT,NA,TRBD1,TRBV2,TRBJ1-6
CADKGSYNEAFF,TGTGCCGACAAGGGGTCCTACAATGAAGCTTTCTTT,NA,NA,TRBV2,TRBJ1-1
CASSLPPRPLNEKLFF,TGTGCCAGCAGCTTACCTCCCCGCCCGCTTAATGAAAAACTGTTTTTT,NA,NA,TRBV7-8,TRBJ1-4
CSSGRETQYF,TGCAGTTCGGGGAGGGAGACCCAGTACTTC,NA,NA,TRBV20-1,TRBJ2-5
CASSPRTGENTEAFF,TGTGCCAGCAGCCCACGGACAGGGGAGAACACTGAAGCTTTCTTT,many,TRBD1,TRBV5-8,TRBJ1-1
CASSFGRGDYEQYF,TGTGCCAGCAGCTTTGGAAGGGGGGATTACGAGCAGTACTTC,many,NA,TRBV7-9,TRBJ2-7
CASSFFTRSETQYF,TGTGCCAGCAGCTTTTTCACGCGGTCGGAGACCCAGTACTTC,many,NA,TRBV7-2,TRBJ2-5
CASSTSGLGHEQYF,TGTGCCAGTAGTACGAGCGGGCTGGGGCACGAGCAGTACTTC,many,NA,TRBV19,TRBJ2-7
CASSLALAGRTDTQYF,TGCGCCAGCAGCTTGGCACTAGCGGGGCGCACAGATACGCAGTATTTT,NA,TRBD2,TRBV5-1,TRBJ2-3
CASSLGTGLQETQYF,TGTGCCAGCAGCTTGGGTACAGGGCTCCAAGAGACCCAGTACTTC,many,NA,TRBV5-4,TRBJ2-5
CASSQGTGSNQPQHF,TGTGCCAGCAGCCAAGGGACAGGGAGCAATCAGCCCCAGCATTTT,many,TRBD1,TRBV3-1,TRBJ1-5
CSAGALGDTEAFF,TGCAGTGCTGGAGCGCTCGGGGACACTGAAGCTTTCTTT,NA,NA,TRBV20-1,TRBJ1-1
CAISGGMETQYF,TGTGCCATCAGTGGGGGCATGGAGACCCAGTACTTC,NA,NA,TRBV10-3,TRBJ2-5